The T cell receptor (beta chain) under discussion was sequenced for a study of CD8+ T cells in alopecia areata. Study observations and caveats: Sequenced scalp T cells also include alphabeta T cells resident in normal skin. Normal scalp showed lower clonality than lesional scalp, especially alopecia totalis/universalis.

Starting from PBMCs, sorting isolated CD4+ and CD8+ T cells. As to this clone: Its antigen is currently unknown.

Following RNA extraction, reverse transcription yielded cDNA that acted as the sequencing template. The table came from immunoSEQ multiplex PCR; TCRdb's copy has only in-frame clones and leaves some out. Counted here are 110,000 or so clones, about 60% occurring once; the ten biggest clones make up 2.5% to 3.5%. This CDR3 comprises 14 residues. Germline-derived CDR1 and CDR2 are MNHNS and SASEGT. V lost 5 bases, J lost 11 bases, and 12 bases stayed unmatched. The genes are TRBV6-1 and TRBJ1-2; TRBD1 aligns across 9 bases. This receptor was obtained from a human donor in good health. Sequencing input: CD4+ T cells sorted from blood. CDR3: CASSPQGDRAGYTF. The CDR3 nucleotides read TGTGCCAGCAGTCCTCAGGGGGACAGGGCCGGATACACCTTC.